These 14 T cell receptor beta chains share one sample of origin, sequenced in a study of T cell responses to AZD1222 COVID-19 vaccine. Profiled with immunoSEQ multiplex PCR; TCRdb holds only in-frame clones, not every one. The data contain about 79,000 clones, around 82% of them singletons. The specimen comprised peripheral blood, sampled on day 0 of AZD1222 vaccination. Source of these receptors: an adult in good health.

This clone was observed a single time. The chain has TRBV20-1 and TRBJ1-5, with 7 bases matching TRBD1. The CDR3 loop spans 16 amino acids. After removal of 3 bases from V and 0 bases from J, the junction contained 8 bases not matched to a gene. Germline CDR1 and CDR2: DFQATT and SNEGSKA (reference sequence). The CDR3 reads CSASGQEEYSNQPQHF. The CDR3 nucleotides are TGCAGTGCTAGTGGACAGGAGGAGTATAGCAATCAGCCCCAGCATTTT.

This chain joins TRBV5-6 and TRBJ2-2; unclear D gene. Germline values: CDR1 SGHDT, CDR2 YYEEEE. The CDR3 spans 14 residues. Trimming stripped 2 bases from V and 2 bases from J, with 7 bases between. The CDR3 DNA is TGTGCCAGCAGCTTTAGGTCAAACACCGGGGAGCTGTTTTTT. Translated: CASSFRSNTGELFF.

The sample holds a few counts of this clone. The J gene is TRBJ2-7, the V gene TRBV13; a weak D match, TRBD2 (5 bases). This CDR3 has 12 amino acids. The germline V and J ends were trimmed by 5 bases and 2 bases, with 7 bases remaining between them. The germline gives CDR1 PRHDT, CDR2 FYEKMQ (reference sequence). The CDR3 reads CASSLGAYEQYF. CDR3 DNA: TGTGCCAGCAGCCTCGGGGCCTACGAGCAGTACTTC.

The chain recombines TRBV5-6 with TRBJ1-1; 7 positions agree with TRBD1. The length of the CDR3 is 16 residues. CDR1 is SGHDT, CDR2 YYEEEE, per germline. V was pared by 2 bases and J by 1 base, with 8 bases of the junction left unmatched. In DNA form, the CDR3 reads TGTGCCAGCAGCTTTCGAGGGGGCGGCTGGAACACTGAAGCTTTCTTT. Translating it yields CASSFRGGGWNTEAFF.

V usage is TRBV5-1 and J usage is TRBJ2-1, with TRBD2 matching over 7 bases. Losses at the gene ends were 0 bases for V and 4 bases for J; bases not matched to a gene: 4. Germline lookup yields CDR1 SGHRS and CDR2 YFSETQ. The CDR3 consists of 15 residues. CDR3 DNA sequence: TGCGCCAGCAGCTTGGAGCTAGCGGAGTACAATGAGCAGTTCTTC. This translates into CASSLELAEYNEQFF.

The J gene is TRBJ2-2, the V gene TRBV3-1 (or the pseudogene TRBV3-2); D gene unclear. This CDR3 region has 14 residues. Germline V lookup: CDR1 LGHDT, CDR2 YNNKEL (reference sequence). V lost 11 bases, J lost 0 bases, and 13 bases lay in between. The CDR3 bases are TGTGCCGCCGCCGAGCAGACGAACACCGGGGAGCTGTTTTTT. Translated, it gives CAAAEQTNTGELFF.

Only a few counts were recorded for this clone. The chain links TRBV5-1 to TRBJ2-2; maybe TRBD2 (6 bases). Germline V gives CDR1 SGHRS, CDR2 YFSETQ. The CDR3 spans 16 residues. V was pared by 2 bases and J by 0 bases, with 11 bases between. The CDR3 bases are TGCGCCAGCAGCTTACCGGGAGCAGCGAACACCGGGGAGCTGTTTTTT. Its protein product is CASSLPGAANTGELFF.

This clone was seen more than once but under ten times. This rearrangement joins TRBV30 to TRBJ1-1, with D uncertain. Trimming took 3 bases from V and 0 from J, leaving 17 bases between them. In germline, CDR1 is GTSNPN, CDR2 SVGIG (reference sequence). CDR3 length: 16 amino acids. For the CDR3, the DNA is TGTGCCTGGAGAAAGGGAAGTGGGCCAGTGAACACTGAAGCTTTCTTT. Translated: CAWRKGSGPVNTEAFF.

The gene calls are TRBV11-2 and TRBJ2-1; the D gene is possibly TRBD1 (6 bases). The V gene lost 0 bases and the J gene lost 4 bases, with 25 bases spanning the gap. The CDR3 runs 20 residues. Germline V gives CDR1 SGHAT, CDR2 FQNNGV. This chain's CDR3 is CASSLDQWLKGRGEYNEQFF. The CDR3 region has the DNA TGTGCCAGCAGCTTAGATCAGTGGTTAAAGGGCAGGGGCGAATACAATGAGCAGTTCTTC.

CDR3 nucleotides: TGCGCCAGCAGGTTGACAGACCGGAGCTCCTATAATTCACCCCTCCACTTT. The encoded protein is CASRLTDRSSYNSPLHF. The V and J genes are TRBV10-2 and TRBJ1-6; D is possibly TRBD1 (5 bases). CDR3 length equals 17 residues. Looked up from germline, CDR1 is WSHSY and CDR2 is SAAADI. V was clipped by 6 bases and J by 0 bases, with 15 bases between them.

This sequence joins TRBV7-6 and TRBJ1-1; D not resolved. The CDR3 consists of 14 residues. Germline V lookup: CDR1 SGHVS, CDR2 FNYEAQ. V shed 2 bases and J shed 5 bases, with 12 bases lying between them. The CDR3 region has the DNA TGTGCCAGCAGCTTAACGGGTCAAGGGACTGAAGCTTTCTTT. Translation gives CASSLTGQGTEAFF. The full variable domain, with the rest looked up from reference TRBV7-6 and TRBJ1-1, is GAGVSQSPRYKVTKRGQDVALRCDPISGHVSLYWYRQALGQGPEFLTYFNYEAQQDKSGLPNDRFSAERPEGSISTLTIQRTEQRDSAMYRCASSLTGQGTEAFFGQGTRLTVV.

This clone occurred once. The chain couples TRBV5-4 to TRBJ2-1, with D unclear. The V gene's germline CDR1 is SGHNT and CDR2 YYREEE (reference sequence). The CDR3 sequence is 16 residues long. The V end lost 5 bases, the J end lost 0 bases, and 15 bases lay between the germline ends. This CDR3 reads CASRERTASSYNEQFF. The CDR3, as DNA: TGTGCCAGCAGGGAGAGGACCGCGAGCTCCTACAATGAGCAGTTCTTC.

The chain links TRBV12-3 or TRBV12-4 to TRBJ2-7; TRBD2 is a possible D gene (5 bases). This CDR3 is built from 12 residues. V was cut by 6 bases and J by 5 bases, with 11 bases left in between. In nucleotides, the CDR3 is TGTGCCAGCAGCTTGGGAGAGCACGAGCAGTACTTC. It codes for CASSLGEHEQYF.

This chain connects TRBV27 to TRBJ2-7, with D perhaps matching TRBD2 (6 bases). The V end was cut by 4 bases, the J end by 1 base, with 11 bases between. From germline, CDR1 is MNHEY and CDR2 SMNVEV (reference sequence). The CDR3 runs to 14 residues. The CDR3 sequence: CASSSIGTSYEQYF. CDR3 nucleotides: TGTGCCAGCAGTTCTATCGGGACTTCCTACGAGCAGTACTTC.